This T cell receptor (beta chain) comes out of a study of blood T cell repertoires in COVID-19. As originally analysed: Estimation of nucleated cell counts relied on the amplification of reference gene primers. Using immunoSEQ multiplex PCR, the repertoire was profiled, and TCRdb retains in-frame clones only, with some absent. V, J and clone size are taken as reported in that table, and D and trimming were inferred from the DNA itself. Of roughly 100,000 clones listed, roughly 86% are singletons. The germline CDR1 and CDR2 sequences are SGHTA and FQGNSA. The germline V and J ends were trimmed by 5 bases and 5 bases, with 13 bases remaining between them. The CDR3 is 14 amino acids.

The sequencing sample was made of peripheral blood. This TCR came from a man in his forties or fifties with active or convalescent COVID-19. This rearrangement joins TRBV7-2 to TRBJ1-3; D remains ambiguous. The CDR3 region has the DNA TGTGCCAGCAGCCCAGGAGGTCTAAGAAACACCATATATTTT. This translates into CASSPGGLRNTIYF.